This T cell receptor (beta chain) emerged from a study of blood T cell repertoires in COVID-19. Turning to the study itself: Collection of acute and convalescent COVID-19 samples took place in the United States, Italy and Spain. Sample material is recorded as cDNA or gDNA derived from T cells, B-cell-depleted T cells, or PBMCs.

The CDR3 runs to 14 residues. The V end lost 8 bases, the J end lost 5 bases, and 17 bases lay between the germline ends. From germline, CDR1 is KGHDR and CDR2 SFDVKD. Per the authors' pipeline: Reference gene primer amplification gave estimated nucleated cell counts. Here immunoSEQ multiplex PCR was the method, and the copy in TCRdb shows in-frame clones only, minus some. V and J calls and clone size come straight from that table; D and trimming were deduced from the DNA. The sample lists about 110,000 clones, approximately 84% occurring once. The chain links TRBV24-1 to TRBJ2-5; the D call may be TRBD1 or TRBD2 (5 bases each). Sample: peripheral blood. This sequence was found in a man in his forties with acute or convalescent COVID-19. This chain's CDR3 is CATNDSPRGETQYF. CDR3 DNA sequence: TGTGCCACCAATGACAGCCCCCGAGGGGAGACCCAGTACTTC.